Listed here are 2 T cell receptor beta chains from one sample, sequenced in a study of control samples from healthy donors and cancer patients. The data were produced by immunoSEQ multiplex PCR, yet TCRdb's version contains in-frame clones alone and is incomplete. The table shows tens of thousands of clones, with roughly nine tenths occurring only once. The sample was PBMCs. The receptors were gathered from a man aged 60-69 years with colorectal cancer.

In nucleotides, the CDR3 is TGTGCCAGTAGTCTCAGACAGGGCTATAGCAATCAGCCCCAGCATTTT. Its translation is CASSLRQGYSNQPQHF. The chain uses TRBV19 and TRBJ1-5; 7 nucleotides line up with TRBD1. This CDR3 is built from 16 residues. After removal of 5 bases from V and 0 bases from J, the junction contained 7 bases not matched to a gene. Germline lookup yields CDR1 LNHDA and CDR2 SQIVND (reference sequence).

This rearrangement joins TRBV7-9 to TRBJ1-6; D perhaps matches TRBD1 (6 bases). V lost 2 bases, J lost 10 bases, and 9 bases lay in between. The CDR3 totals 13 residues. Germline CDR1 and CDR2: SEHNR and FQNEAQ (reference sequence). CDR3 in DNA: TGTGCCAGCAGCTTACAGGGGATATCACCCCTCCACTTT. Translated: CASSLQGISPLHF.